The 2 T cell receptor beta chains below were found in one sample sequenced in a study of cytomegalovirus exposure and HLA in healthy donors. 60 Vbeta and 13 Jbeta primers were used in PCR. TCRdb's table, derived via immunoSEQ multiplex PCR, lists solely in-frame clones and lacks some. The sample has about 180,000 clones; roughly 80% are singletons. The specimen sequenced was PBMCs. The receptors were sampled from a girl aged 10 to 17 in good health and CMV-seropositive.

This clone was detected a few times. This chain joins TRBV29-1 and TRBJ1-5, with 11 nucleotides matching TRBD1. With V trimmed by 6 bases and J by 3 bases, 4 bases remained unmatched. The CDR3 runs to 14 residues. Germline lookup yields CDR1 SQVTM and CDR2 ANQGSEA. In nucleotides, the CDR3 is TGCAGCGTACGGGACAGGGGGTTCAATCAGCCCCAGCATTTT. This gives the protein CSVRDRGFNQPQHF. The whole variable domain, remainder taken from reference TRBV29-1 and TRBJ1-5, is SAVISQKPSRDICQRGTSLTIQCQVDSQVTMMFWYRQQPGQSLTLIATANQGSEATYESGFVIDKFPISRPNLTFSTLTVSNMSPEDSSIYLCSVRDRGFNQPQHFGDGTRLSIL.

A single count supports this clone. The chain is built from TRBV18 and TRBJ1-4, with D possibly TRBD1 on 5 matching bases. The CDR3 runs to 15 residues. Germline V lookup: CDR1 KGHSH, CDR2 LQKENI. Trimming removed 4 bases at V and 8 bases at J, with 17 bases between. The CDR3 sequence is CASSQDQGSREKLFF. CDR3 in DNA: TGTGCCAGCTCACAGGACCAGGGTAGTCGGGAAAAACTGTTTTTT.